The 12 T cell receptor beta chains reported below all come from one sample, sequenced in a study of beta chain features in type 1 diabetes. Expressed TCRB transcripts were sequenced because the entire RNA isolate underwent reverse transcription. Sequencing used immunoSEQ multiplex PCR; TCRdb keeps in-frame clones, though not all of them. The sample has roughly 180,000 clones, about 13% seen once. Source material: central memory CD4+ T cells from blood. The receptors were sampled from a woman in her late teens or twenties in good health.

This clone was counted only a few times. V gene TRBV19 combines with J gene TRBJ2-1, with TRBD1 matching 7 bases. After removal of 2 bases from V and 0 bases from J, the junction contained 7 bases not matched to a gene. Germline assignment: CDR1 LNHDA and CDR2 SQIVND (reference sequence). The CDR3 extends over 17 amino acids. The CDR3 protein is CASSILTGVSSYNEQFF. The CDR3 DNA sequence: TGTGCCAGTAGTATACTTACAGGGGTGAGCTCCTACAATGAGCAGTTCTTC.

CDR3 DNA sequence: TGTGCCAGCAGTTGGGACAGGGGTACCTACGAGCAGTACTTC. It translates to CASSWDRGTYEQYF. The chain uses TRBV5-4 and TRBJ2-7, with 10 bases identical to TRBD1. Germline lookup yields CDR1 SGHNT and CDR2 YYREEE (reference sequence). This CDR3 has 14 amino acids. With V trimmed by 5 bases and J by 2 bases, 4 bases remained unmatched.

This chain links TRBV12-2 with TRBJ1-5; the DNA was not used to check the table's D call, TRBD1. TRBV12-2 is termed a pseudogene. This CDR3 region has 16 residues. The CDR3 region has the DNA TGTGCAAGTCGCTCCGGGACAGCATATAGCAATCAGCCCCAGCATTTT. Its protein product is CASRSGTAYSNQPQHF.

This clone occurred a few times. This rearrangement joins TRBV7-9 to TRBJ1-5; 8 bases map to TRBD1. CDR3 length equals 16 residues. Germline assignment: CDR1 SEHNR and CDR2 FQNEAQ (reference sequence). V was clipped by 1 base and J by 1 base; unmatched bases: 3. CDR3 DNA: TGTGCCAGCAGCTTAGGGGACAGGACAAGCAATCAGCCCCAGCATTTT. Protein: CASSLGDRTSNQPQHF.

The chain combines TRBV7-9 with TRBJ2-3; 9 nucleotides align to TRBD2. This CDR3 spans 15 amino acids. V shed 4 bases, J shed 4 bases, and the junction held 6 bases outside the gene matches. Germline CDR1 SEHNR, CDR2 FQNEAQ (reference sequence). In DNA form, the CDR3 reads TGTGCCAGCAGCTCAGCGGGAGGCCCCCCAGATACGCAGTATTTT. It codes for CASSSAGGPPDTQYF.

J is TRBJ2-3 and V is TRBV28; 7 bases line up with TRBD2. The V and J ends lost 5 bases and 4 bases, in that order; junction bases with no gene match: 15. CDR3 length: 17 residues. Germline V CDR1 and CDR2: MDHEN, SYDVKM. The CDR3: CASSPPKRGLGADTQYF. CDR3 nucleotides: TGTGCCAGCAGTCCACCGAAGCGGGGCCTCGGGGCAGATACGCAGTATTTT. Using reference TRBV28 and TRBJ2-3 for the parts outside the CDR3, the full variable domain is DVKVTQSSRYLVKRTGEKVFLECVQDMDHENMFWYRQDPGLGLRLIYFSYDVKMKEKGDIPEGYSVSREKKERFSLILESASTNQTSMYLCASSPPKRGLGADTQYFGPGTRLTVL.

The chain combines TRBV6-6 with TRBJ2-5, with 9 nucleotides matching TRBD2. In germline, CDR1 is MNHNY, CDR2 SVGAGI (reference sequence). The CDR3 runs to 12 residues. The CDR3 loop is CGVAGVGETQYF. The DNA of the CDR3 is TGTGGGGTAGCGGGAGTCGGAGAGACCCAGTACTTC.

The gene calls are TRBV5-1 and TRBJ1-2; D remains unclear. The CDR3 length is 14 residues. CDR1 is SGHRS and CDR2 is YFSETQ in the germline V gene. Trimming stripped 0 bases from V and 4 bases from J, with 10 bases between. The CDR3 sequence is CASSLASRVYGYTF. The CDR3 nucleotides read TGCGCCAGCAGCTTGGCCTCGAGGGTCTATGGCTACACCTTC.

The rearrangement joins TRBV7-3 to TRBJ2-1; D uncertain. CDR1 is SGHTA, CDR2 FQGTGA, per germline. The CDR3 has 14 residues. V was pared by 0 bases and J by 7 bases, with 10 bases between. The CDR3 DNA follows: TGTGCCAGCAGCTTAACCCGTACGACTAATGAGCAGTTCTTC. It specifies CASSLTRTTNEQFF.

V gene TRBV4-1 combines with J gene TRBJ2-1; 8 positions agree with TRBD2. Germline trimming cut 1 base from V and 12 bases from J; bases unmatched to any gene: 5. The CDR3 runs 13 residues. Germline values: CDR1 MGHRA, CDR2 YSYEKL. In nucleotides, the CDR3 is TGCGCCAGCAGCCAAGGTTTCGGGACTAGGCAGTTCTTC. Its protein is CASSQGFGTRQFF.

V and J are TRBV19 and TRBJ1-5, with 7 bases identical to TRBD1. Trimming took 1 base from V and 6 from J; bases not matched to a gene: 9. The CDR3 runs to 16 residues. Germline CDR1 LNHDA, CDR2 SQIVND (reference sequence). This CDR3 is CASSIGTGAARQPQHF. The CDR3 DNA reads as TGTGCCAGTAGTATAGGAACAGGGGCGGCCCGTCAGCCCCAGCATTTT.

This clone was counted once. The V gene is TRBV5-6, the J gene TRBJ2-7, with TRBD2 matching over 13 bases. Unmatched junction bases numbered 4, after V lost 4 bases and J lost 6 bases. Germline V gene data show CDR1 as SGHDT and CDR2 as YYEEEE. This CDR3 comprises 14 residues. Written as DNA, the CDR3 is TGTGCCAGCAGCAGGACTAGCGGGAGCCTCGAGCAGTACTTC. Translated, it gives CASSRTSGSLEQYF.